This T cell receptor (beta chain) was profiled in a study of Graves' ophthalmopathy and Graves' hyperthyroidism. CDR1 is SGDLS, CDR2 YYNGEE, per germline. Trimming took 4 bases from V and 0 from J, leaving 14 bases between them. The CDR3 has 15 amino acids. In this sample, this clonotype turned up many times. Amplification of the TCR beta CDR3 regions used RNA transcripts (as template). A first-round RT-PCR used HTBI primers, followed by a second-round multiplex PCR. TCRdb passed the multiplex PCR reads through MiXCR, listing each CDR3 protein once. The sample holds over a million distinct CDR3 sequences, about two fifths seen once.

Sequenced material: peripheral blood or thyroid tissue (not recorded which). The source is an adult man with Graves' hyperthyroidism. This chain links TRBV9 with TRBJ2-7; D tentatively reads TRBD1 or TRBD2 (5 bases each). The CDR3 DNA sequence: TGTGCCAGCAGCTCGAAACCGGGGCCCTCCTACGAGCAGTACTTC. Translated, it gives CASSSKPGPSYEQYF.